This passage covers 18 T cell receptor beta chains from one sample sequenced in a study of T cell responses to AZD1222 COVID-19 vaccine. Sequenced by immunoSEQ multiplex PCR; TCRdb stores in-frame clones only, minus some. The sample shows about 150,000 clones, approximately 85% of them seen only once. The sample was peripheral blood, taken on day 0 of AZD1222 vaccination. Receptor source: an adult in good health.

V gene TRBV7-2 combines with J gene TRBJ1-2; D perhaps matches TRBD1 (6 bases). CDR3 length equals 12 residues. The germline V gene encodes CDR1 SGHTA and CDR2 FQGNSA. The V and J ends lost 5 bases and 7 bases respectively, with 11 bases between them. Written as DNA, the CDR3 is TGTGCCAGCAGCAACAGGGCCTCTGGCTACACCTTC. Its protein is CASSNRASGYTF. Combining the CDR3 with reference TRBV7-2 and TRBJ1-2 gives the whole variable domain GAGVSQSPSNKVTEKGKDVELRCDPISGHTALYWYRQSLGQGLEFLIYFQGNSAPDKSGLPSDRFSAERTGGSVSTLTIQRTQQEDSAVYLCASSNRASGYTFGSGTRLTVV.

The DNA of the CDR3 is TGTGCCAGCAGCAAAGGAAGACTAGCGAGCACAGATACGCAGTATTTT. It translates to CASSKGRLASTDTQYF. The V and J genes are TRBV21-1 and TRBJ2-3; the D segment call TRBD2 is taken from the table without a DNA check. TRBV21-1 is assigned pseudogene status. This CDR3 comprises 16 residues.

V is TRBV9 and J is TRBJ2-2; possible D gene TRBD1, 6 bases. The CDR3 has 15 amino acids. V was clipped by 3 bases and J by 7 bases, with 16 bases between them. CDR1 is SGDLS, CDR2 YYNGEE, per germline. Here the CDR3 DNA reads TGTGCCAGCAGCGCCAGCTACAGGGTAGGCGGGGAGCTGTTTTTT. Its protein is CASSASYRVGGELFF.

This chain joins TRBV10-3 and TRBJ2-1; D remains unclear. The CDR3 spans 13 residues. Germline-derived CDR1 and CDR2 are ENHRY and SYGVKD. The V end lost 0 bases, the J end lost 5 bases, and 5 bases lay between the germline ends. CDR3 protein: CAISESEDNEQFF. Written as DNA, the CDR3 is TGTGCCATCAGTGAGTCGGAAGACAATGAGCAGTTCTTC.

This chain connects TRBV6-2 or TRBV6-3 to TRBJ2-7; TRBD2 matches 7 bases. With 2 bases clipped from V and 0 bases from J, the junction kept 4 bases outside the gene matches. The CDR3 extends over 15 amino acids. CDR1 is MNHEY and CDR2 is SVGEGT in the germline V gene. The CDR3, as DNA: TGTGCCAGCAGTTACGGCGGGAGCACCTCCTACGAGCAGTACTTC. Amino acid sequence: CASSYGGSTSYEQYF.

This clone was detected once. The chain employs TRBV7-9 and TRBJ2-5; 10 bases are a match to TRBD2. This CDR3 is 17 amino acids long. V lost 0 bases to trimming and J lost 4 bases; unmatched junction nucleotides: 8. CDR1 and CDR2 from the germline V gene are SEHNR and FQNEAQ (reference sequence). CDR3 sequence reads: CASSLAVAGGERETQYF. In DNA form, the CDR3 reads TGTGCCAGCAGCTTAGCCGTAGCGGGAGGCGAGCGAGAGACCCAGTACTTC.

V usage is TRBV5-4 and J usage is TRBJ1-6; D may be TRBD1 (6 bases). Between the trimmed V and J ends, which lost 3 bases and 7 bases, there was a span of 8 bases. Germline CDR1 is SGHNT and CDR2 is YYREEE (reference sequence). The CDR3 is made up of 13 amino acids. CDR3 loop: CASSWDINSPLHF. CDR3 DNA sequence: TGTGCCAGCAGCTGGGACATAAATTCACCCCTCCACTTT.

This chain links TRBV9 with TRBJ2-1; TRBD2 aligns across 10 bases. V shed 4 bases and J 1 base; nucleotides not matched to a gene: 8. This CDR3 contains 17 residues. CDR1 is SGDLS, CDR2 YYNGEE, per germline. The CDR3, as DNA: TGTGCCAGCAGCAAATTTTCTAGCGGGGGTTCCTACAATGAGCAGTTCTTC. Protein product: CASSKFSSGGSYNEQFF.

This clone was recorded only once. The chain combines TRBV27 with TRBJ2-3; 13 bases fit TRBD2. This CDR3 region has 16 residues. Losses at the gene ends were 5 bases for V and 5 bases for J; bases not matched to a gene: 7. CDR1 is MNHEY and CDR2 is SMNVEV in the germline V gene (reference sequence). CDR3 DNA: TGTGCCAGCAGTCTTCGGACTAGCGGGGGATTAGATACGCAGTATTTT. This codes for CASSLRTSGGLDTQYF.

CDR3 protein: CASSLEGFENTGELFF. Written as DNA, the CDR3 is TGTGCCAGCAGCTTAGAAGGTTTTGAAAACACCGGGGAGCTGTTTTTT. The rearrangement joins TRBV7-6 to TRBJ2-2; no firm D call. The CDR3 has 16 amino acids. Germline assignment: CDR1 SGHVS and CDR2 FNYEAQ. Trimming left V 1 base short and J 2 bases short, with 11 bases between.

V is TRBV11-2 and J is TRBJ1-4, with 7 bases identical to TRBD1. Trimming removed 4 bases from V and 3 bases from J; junction bases left unmatched: 5. CDR1 is SGHAT and CDR2 is FQNNGV in the germline V gene. The CDR3 totals 15 residues. The CDR3 is CASSSRDRPNEKLFF. The CDR3 bases are TGTGCCAGCAGCTCCCGGGACAGACCTAATGAAAAACTGTTTTTT.

The chain carries TRBV15 and TRBJ2-1; 10 nucleotides match TRBD2. V was clipped by 9 bases and J by 0 bases; unmatched bases: 17. CDR1 is LNHNV, CDR2 YYDKDF, per germline (reference sequence). CDR3 length equals 19 residues. The CDR3, as DNA: TGTGCCACTCAAACCGTCCGACTAGCGGGCCTACGCTCCTACAATGAGCAGTTCTTC. Translation gives CATQTVRLAGLRSYNEQFF.

This chain uses TRBV28 with TRBJ2-3, with unresolved D. The V end lost 4 bases, the J end lost 6 bases, and 8 bases lay between the germline ends. CDR1 MDHEN and CDR2 SYDVKM come from the germline V gene. The CDR3 has 12 amino acids. This chain's CDR3 is CASSSYLDTQYF. CDR3 coding DNA: TGTGCCAGCAGTTCGTACCTGGATACGCAGTATTTT.

The chain carries TRBV6-4 and TRBJ2-7; a weak D match, TRBD2 (6 bases). Germline V gene lookup returns CDR1 MRHNA and CDR2 SNTAGT. The CDR3 is made up of 14 amino acids. V was trimmed by 6 bases and J by 2 bases, leaving 14 bases between them. CDR3 protein: CASRTRGSTYEQYF. The CDR3 nucleotides are TGTGCCAGCAGGACCCGGGGGAGCACCTACGAGCAGTACTTC.

The V and J genes are TRBV18 and TRBJ1-5, with no clear D. Germline values: CDR1 KGHSH, CDR2 LQKENI. The V gene lost 1 base and the J gene lost 0 bases, with 7 bases spanning the gap. The CDR3 loop spans 15 amino acids. Written as DNA, the CDR3 is TGTGCCAGCTCACCACTGAAGGATAGCAATCAGCCCCAGCATTTT. Translated: CASSPLKDSNQPQHF.

The chain couples TRBV9 to TRBJ2-7; D ambiguous. Trimming took off 0 bases at V and 6 bases at J, with 13 bases between the two ends. Germline CDR1 is SGDLS and CDR2 is YYNGEE. The CDR3 is 14 residues long. The CDR3 coding sequence is TGTGCCAGCAGCGTAGGGGCCATGTTAGGCGAGCAGTACTTC. It encodes CASSVGAMLGEQYF.

This clone was counted only a few times. This sequence joins TRBV11-2 and TRBJ2-1; 16 positions match TRBD2. Unmatched junction bases numbered 6, after V lost 4 bases and J lost 0 bases. Germline V gives CDR1 SGHAT, CDR2 FQNNGV. The CDR3 spans 19 residues. As DNA, the CDR3 is TGTGCCAGCAGCTCCGCCGGGACTAGCGGGGGGGGCTCCTACAATGAGCAGTTCTTC. This codes for CASSSAGTSGGGSYNEQFF.

The V gene is TRBV9, the J gene TRBJ1-2, with D hard to call. Trimming left V 4 bases short and J 7 bases short, with 8 bases between. In germline, CDR1 is SGDLS, CDR2 YYNGEE. The CDR3 runs 11 residues. The chain's CDR3 is CASSPRFGYTF. The CDR3 DNA sequence: TGTGCCAGCAGCCCCAGATTTGGCTACACCTTC.